This T cell receptor (beta chain) appears in the sequencing data of a study of Ad26.COV2.S vaccination and SARS-CoV-2 variants. Whole-study context: Once, or twice with 56 days between doses, Ad26.COV2.S was given intramuscularly. The study, taken as a whole, reports: Individuals receiving vaccine had higher spike-specific TCR breadth than placebo recipients did.

Treatment described: approximately 18 received Ad26.COV2.S at low or high dose, single or two shots; several received placebo; per-sample allocation not given. Repertoires come from day 63 after the first vaccine or placebo injection. Clones were sequenced by immunoSEQ multiplex PCR, and TCRdb holds only the in-frame ones, with some missing. Of hundreds of thousands of clones in the sample, about 88% were seen once. A remark on this clone: What it binds is unknown.

The source was peripheral blood, collected in a trial of Ad26.COV2.S vaccine versus placebo. This TCR derives from a person between 18 and 65 years old who received the Ad26.COV2.S COVID-19 vaccine or a placebo.

The CDR3 DNA reads TGTGCCAGCAGCTTAGGGGGACAGGGGAACACTGAAGCTTTCTTT. Its protein is CASSLGGQGNTEAFF. V gene TRBV13 combines with J gene TRBJ1-1, with TRBD1 identical over 9 bases. The CDR3 totals 15 residues. The V and J ends lost 0 bases and 1 base, in that order; junction bases with no gene match: 0. Germline V gene sequence: CDR1 PRHDT, CDR2 FYEKMQ (reference sequence).